Each of the 23 T cell receptor beta chains below was sequenced from the same sample in a study of shared T cell receptors in the human thymus. The repertoire was sequenced with immunoSEQ multiplex PCR; TCRdb's copy has only in-frame clones and lacks some. The sample includes more than 550,000 clones, 70% to 90% seen only once; the top ten take roughly 0.0086%. These same records also appear under a second study, on human thymus T cells.

The source material was thymocytes. The receptors originated from a boy less than two years old with a congenital heart defect.

The chain is built from TRBV28 and TRBJ2-7; 8 bases are a match to TRBD2. The V segment lost 5 bases and the J segment 3 bases; nucleotides outside the gene matches: 6. The germline V gene has CDR1 MDHEN and CDR2 SYDVKM. The CDR3 runs to 14 residues. The CDR3 sequence: CASSRSSGLYEQYF. The DNA of the CDR3 is TGTGCCAGCAGTCGTTCTAGCGGGCTCTACGAGCAGTACTTC.

The chain is built from TRBV5-4 and TRBJ1-6; 9 bases are shared with TRBD1. Per germline, CDR1 SGHNT and CDR2 YYREEE (reference sequence). The CDR3 consists of 18 residues. With 4 bases clipped from V and 0 bases from J, the junction kept 8 bases outside the gene matches. CDR3 sequence: CASSPGTGNNSYNSPLHF. The DNA of the CDR3 is TGTGCCAGCAGCCCCGGGACAGGGAACAACTCCTATAATTCACCCCTCCACTTT. The variable domain in full, with the rest retrieved from reference TRBV5-4 and TRBJ1-6, is ETGVTQSPTHLIKTRGQQVTLRCSSQSGHNTVSWYQQALGQGPQFIFQYYREEENGRGNFPPRFSGLQFPNYSSELNVNALELDDSALYLCASSPGTGNNSYNSPLHFGNGTRLTVT.

The chain employs TRBV28 and TRBJ1-1; perhaps TRBD1 as D (5 bases). The germline V and J ends were trimmed by 5 bases and 6 bases, with 13 bases remaining between them. In germline, CDR1 is MDHEN, CDR2 SYDVKM. There are 13 residues in the CDR3. The CDR3 DNA sequence: TGTGCCAGCAGTCCTAGGGGTTGGGCTGAAGCTTTCTTT. The encoded protein is CASSPRGWAEAFF.

The CDR3 nucleotides are TGTGCCAGTAGTCCAGGACAGGGGATTAGATCACCCCTCCACTTT. Amino acid sequence: CASSPGQGIRSPLHF. This rearrangement joins TRBV19 to TRBJ1-6, with TRBD1 matching over 9 bases. The CDR3 consists of 15 residues. Germline V gives CDR1 LNHDA, CDR2 SQIVND (reference sequence). V shed 5 bases and J 10 bases; nucleotides not matched to a gene: 9. Drawing the rest from reference TRBV19 and TRBJ1-6, the complete variable domain is DGGITQSPKYLFRKEGQNVTLSCEQNLNHDAMYWYRQDPGQGLRLIYYSQIVNDFQKGDIAEGYSVSREKKESFPLTVTSAQKNPTAFYLCASSPGQGIRSPLHFGNGTRLTVT.

V is TRBV4-3 and J is TRBJ2-3; 8 bases fit TRBD1. The CDR3 loop spans 17 amino acids. J lost 1 base, V lost 4 bases, and 10 bases had no gene match. Germline CDR1 reads LGHNA; CDR2 reads YSLEER. The CDR3 here is CASSPNLTGVGTDTQYF. The CDR3 bases are TGCGCCAGCAGCCCAAACCTGACAGGGGTGGGCACAGATACGCAGTATTTT.

The rearrangement joins TRBV5-4 to TRBJ1-1; a weak D match, TRBD1 (5 bases). Germline CDR1 and CDR2: SGHNT and YYREEE (reference sequence). V was shortened by 2 bases and J by 2 bases, with 28 bases between the two germline ends. This CDR3 has 20 residues. DNA of the CDR3: TGTGCCAGCAGCTTTCTTACCGGGGGGGGTACGGGTCTTGTTAACACTGAAGCTTTCTTT. Translating it yields CASSFLTGGGTGLVNTEAFF.

The chain is built from TRBV4-1 and TRBJ2-7; 11 nucleotides align to TRBD2. J lost 1 base, V lost 4 bases, and 6 bases had no gene match. The CDR3 extends over 16 amino acids. Germline values: CDR1 MGHRA, CDR2 YSYEKL. The CDR3 nucleotides read TGCGCCAGCAGCCTCGGAACTAGCGGGGGATCCTACGAGCAGTACTTC. Amino acid sequence: CASSLGTSGGSYEQYF.

The rearrangement links TRBV4-1 to TRBJ1-3; 8 bases map to TRBD1. V shed 3 bases, J shed 4 bases, and the junction held 11 bases outside the gene matches. This CDR3 is built from 17 residues. Germline assignment: CDR1 MGHRA and CDR2 YSYEKL. In nucleotides, the CDR3 is TGCGCCAGCAGCCAGGCCATTTCAGGGGGCAGAGGAAACACCATATATTTT. Protein product: CASSQAISGGRGNTIYF.

As regards this clone: Relative to the germline gene, one junction end is altered; a read error may explain this. The sample holds other DNA sequences that translate to the same CDR3. This chain links TRBV6-4 with TRBJ1-6; 7 positions agree with TRBD1. The CDR3 extends over 15 amino acids. Germline lookup yields CDR1 MRHNA and CDR2 SNTAGT. DNA for the CDR3: TGTGCCAGCAGTGAAAGGGACAGTTCGAATTCCCCCCTCCACTTT. Its translation is CASSERDSSNSPLHF.

The chain uses TRBV28 and TRBJ2-4; D is ambiguous. The CDR3 is 11 amino acids. Trimming took 7 bases from V and 3 from J, leaving 4 bases between them. Germline V gene lookup returns CDR1 MDHEN and CDR2 SYDVKM. The CDR3 loop is CASNGKNIQYF. The CDR3 DNA reads as TGTGCCAGCAACGGCAAAAACATTCAGTACTTC.

This clone has only a few counts. CDR3 loop: CASSSRSNEQFF. CDR3 bases: TGTGCCAGCAGTTCTCGGAGCAATGAGCAGTTCTTC. The chain combines TRBV6-1 with TRBJ2-1; no clear D gene. Germline V CDR1 and CDR2: MNHNS, SASEGT. The CDR3 has 12 amino acids. V gave up 5 bases and J gave up 6 bases, with 8 bases separating them.

The V call is TRBV25-1, the J call TRBJ1-3; no definite D call. CDR1 and CDR2 (germline): MGHDK, SYGVNS. V was pared by 6 bases and J by 2 bases, with 17 bases between. This CDR3 is built from 16 residues. This CDR3 is CASSKRRPAAGNTIYF. The DNA of the CDR3 is TGTGCCAGCAGCAAGAGGAGACCGGCGGCTGGAAACACCATATATTTT.

The chain has TRBV30 and TRBJ1-6, with D possibly being TRBD1 (6 bases). There are 19 residues in the CDR3. Trimming took off 5 bases at V and 3 bases at J, with 26 bases between the two ends. Germline V lookup: CDR1 GTSNPN, CDR2 SVGIG (reference sequence). This CDR3 reads CAWASLQGYTPIYNSPLHF. CDR3 bases: TGTGCCTGGGCTAGCCTACAGGGATATACACCTATCTATAATTCACCCCTCCACTTT. The variable domain in full, completed from reference TRBV30 and TRBJ1-6, reads SQTIHQWPATLVQPVGSPLSLECTVEGTSNPNLYWYRQAAGRGLQLLFYSVGIGQISSEVPQNLSASRPQDRQFILSSKKLLLSDSGFYLCAWASLQGYTPIYNSPLHFGNGTRLTVT.

V usage is TRBV9 and J usage is TRBJ1-4; D not resolved. Germline V gene data show CDR1 as SGDLS and CDR2 as YYNGEE. The CDR3 is 15 amino acids. Trimming stripped 1 base from V and 0 bases from J, with 7 bases between. The CDR3: CASSVSQTTNEKLFF. The CDR3 coding sequence is TGTGCCAGCAGCGTATCCCAAACAACTAATGAAAAACTGTTTTTT.

This clone occurred once. This chain uses TRBV4-3 with TRBJ2-1; tentatively, D is TRBD2 (6 bases). Germline CDR1 is LGHNA and CDR2 is YSLEER. The CDR3 contains 16 residues. The V end lost 3 bases, the J end lost 3 bases, and 15 bases lay between the germline ends. CDR3 loop: CASSHLARENYNEQFF. CDR3 coding DNA: TGCGCCAGCAGCCACCTAGCGAGGGAAAACTACAATGAGCAGTTCTTC.

Remarks on this clone: Other DNA variants within this sample encode the same CDR3. This rearrangement joins TRBV4-1 to TRBJ1-6; tentative D call: TRBD1 (5 bases). Trimming removed 1 base from V and 7 bases from J, with 8 bases in between. Per the germline V gene, CDR1 is MGHRA and CDR2 is YSYEKL. The CDR3 loop spans 14 amino acids. CDR3 in DNA: TGCGCCAGCAGCCAAGTAGGGGTGAATTCACCCCTCCACTTT. As protein: CASSQVGVNSPLHF.

The J gene is TRBJ2-1, the V gene TRBV28; TRBD1 agrees at 10 bases. This CDR3 is built from 17 residues. V lost 3 bases and J lost 6; bases outside the gene matches: 11. The germline V gene has CDR1 MDHEN and CDR2 SYDVKM. CDR3 loop: CASSFPIPGQGCNEQFF. DNA for the CDR3: TGTGCCAGCAGTTTTCCCATCCCGGGACAGGGGTGCAATGAGCAGTTCTTC. Drawing the rest from reference TRBV28 and TRBJ2-1, the complete variable domain is DVKVTQSSRYLVKRTGEKVFLECVQDMDHENMFWYRQDPGLGLRLIYFSYDVKMKEKGDIPEGYSVSREKKERFSLILESASTNQTSMYLCASSFPIPGQGCNEQFFGPGTRLTVL.

The chain carries TRBV10-2 and TRBJ1-5, with 7 positions matching TRBD1. This CDR3 is 14 amino acids long. V was pared by 10 bases and J by 4 bases, with 10 bases of the junction left unmatched. CDR1 and CDR2 from the germline V gene are WSHSY and SAAADI. In nucleotides, the CDR3 is TGCGCCACCGCGACAGGGATGGGGAATCAGCCCCAGCATTTT. This encodes CATATGMGNQPQHF.

This rearrangement joins TRBV27 to TRBJ2-7, with 8 bases matching TRBD1. There are 14 residues in the CDR3. Germline CDR1 reads MNHEY; CDR2 reads SMNVEV (reference sequence). Trimming took 5 bases from V and 6 from J; bases not matched to a gene: 9. The CDR3 region has the DNA TGTGCCAGCAGTAATACCTCGGACAGGGTCGAGCAGTACTTC. Translated: CASSNTSDRVEQYF.

This rearrangement joins TRBV19 to TRBJ2-1; D is perhaps TRBD2 (5 bases). V shed 4 bases and J shed 3 bases, with 7 bases lying between them. The CDR3 is 13 amino acids. Germline V gene data show CDR1 as LNHDA and CDR2 as SQIVND (reference sequence). The DNA for the CDR3 is TGTGCCAGTAGTACCGGACTCTACAATGAGCAGTTCTTC. It codes for CASSTGLYNEQFF.

V is TRBV13 and J is TRBJ2-5, with D maybe TRBD1 (6 bases). CDR1 and CDR2 (germline): PRHDT, FYEKMQ (reference sequence). V was trimmed by 4 bases and J by 11 bases, leaving 11 bases between them. The length of the CDR3 is 11 residues. The DNA for the CDR3 is TGTGCCAGCAGCTCCCGGGACAAGCAGTACTTC. It codes for CASSSRDKQYF. The full variable domain, in which reference TRBV13 and TRBJ2-5 provide the parts outside the CDR3, is AAGVIQSPRHLIKEKRETATLKCYPIPRHDTVYWYQQGPGQDPQFLISFYEKMQSDKGSIPDRFSAQQFSDYHSELNMSSLELGDSALYFCASSSRDKQYFGPGTRLLVL.

The gene calls are TRBV29-1 and TRBJ2-2, with 9 bases fitting TRBD1. The CDR3 is 18 amino acids. V was clipped by 0 bases and J by 4 bases; unmatched bases: 12. Germline V gene lookup returns CDR1 SQVTM and CDR2 ANQGSEA. Here the CDR3 DNA reads TGCAGCGTTGAAGATTTGGGACAGGGAGCTTTAGGCACCGGGGAGCTGTTTTTT. Protein sequence: CSVEDLGQGALGTGELFF.

The chain has TRBV5-6 and TRBJ1-2; D not resolved. The CDR3 contains 15 residues. V lost 6 bases and J lost 0, with 15 bases in between. In germline, CDR1 is SGHDT, CDR2 YYEEEE. DNA of the CDR3: TGTGCCAGCACCTGGGCATCACATACTAACTATGGCTACACCTTC. Translation gives CASTWASHTNYGYTF.